This is a list of T cell receptor beta chains from one sample in a study of cytomegalovirus exposure and HLA in healthy donors. TCRdb's table, derived via immunoSEQ multiplex PCR, lists solely in-frame clones and lacks some. This sample carries fewer than 250,000 clones, about three quarters of them seen once, and the ten largest clones take 15% to 19%. Sequencing was performed on PBMCs. These receptors were collected from a man aged 40-49 years in good health and CMV-seronegative. The CDR3 runs from the conserved cysteine through the conserved F or W. Fields, in order: D gene, J gene, clone size, V gene, CDR3 protein, CDR3 DNA. A D gene is named only where the DNA matches it firmly. Size is stated for part of the rows, as once, few or many counts, or as a class when the clone is expanded.

TRBD1,TRBJ1-5,few,TRBV5-5,CASSLTGVEQPQHF,TGTGCCAGCAGCTTGACAGGGGTGGAACAGCCCCAGCATTTT
NA,TRBJ1-5,NA,TRBV19,CASSIQVGRQPQHF,TGTGCCAGTAGTATACAGGTTGGTCGTCAGCCCCAGCATTTT
TRBD1,TRBJ1-4,few,TRBV9,CASSVGDRGEKLFF,TGTGCCAGCAGCGTAGGGGACAGGGGAGAAAAACTGTTTTTT
NA,TRBJ2-3,NA,TRBV5-1,CASSLREMGDTQYF,TGCGCCAGCAGCTTAAGGGAGATGGGAGATACGCAGTATTTT
TRBD1,TRBJ1-2,NA,TRBV2,CASLQGQGAFGYTF,TGTGCCAGCCTTCAGGGACAGGGGGCTTTCGGCTACACCTTC
NA,TRBJ2-3,NA,TRBV6-6,CASSYSRDTQYF,TGTGCCAGCAGTTACTCGAGAGATACGCAGTATTTT
NA,TRBJ1-5,NA,TRBV5-5,CASSLSGMGNQPQHF,TGTGCCAGCAGCTTGTCGGGGATGGGCAATCAGCCCCAGCATTTT
TRBD1,TRBJ2-5,NA,TRBV5-6,CASSTDRGKTQYF,TGTGCCAGCAGCACGGACAGGGGAAAGACCCAGTACTTC
NA,TRBJ2-7,NA,TRBV30,CAWGSGAPYEQYF,TGTGCCTGGGGGTCTGGGGCCCCCTACGAGCAGTACTTC
TRBD1,TRBJ2-7,NA,TRBV18,CAAGTGGGSYEQYF,TGTGCCGCCGGAACAGGGGGAGGCTCCTACGAGCAGTACTTC
NA,TRBJ2-7,NA,TRBV2,CASIGRNRVTTGEQYF,TGTGCCAGCATCGGAAGAAACAGGGTCACCACGGGCGAGCAGTACTTC
NA,TRBJ2-3,NA,TRBV5-6,CASSYTDRFAQYF,TGTGCCAGCAGCTACACAGACAGATTCGCGCAGTATTTT
NA,TRBJ2-6,NA,TRBV6-6,CASKRGANVLTF,TGTGCCAGCAAGCGTGGGGCCAACGTCCTGACTTTC
NA,TRBJ1-5,NA,TRBV5-5,CASSLVGGNQPQHF,TGTGCCAGCAGCTTGGTCGGTGGCAATCAGCCCCAGCATTTT
NA,TRBJ2-2,NA,TRBV19,CASNWLANTGELFF,TGTGCCAGTAATTGGCTAGCGAACACCGGGGAGCTGTTTTTT
TRBD2,TRBJ2-7,NA,TRBV5-4,CASSLEPSGSSYEQYF,TGTGCCAGCAGCTTGGAGCCTAGCGGGAGCTCCTACGAGCAGTACTTC
NA,TRBJ2-5,NA,TRBV5-6,CASSLAPGAQETQYF,TGTGCCAGCAGCTTGGCCCCAGGGGCCCAAGAGACCCAGTACTTC
TRBD1,TRBJ2-3,NA,TRBV23-1,CASSQKDRGEGEDTQYF,TGCGCCAGCAGTCAAAAAGACAGGGGTGAAGGAGAAGATACGCAGTATTTT
NA,TRBJ2-4,NA,TRBV7-6,CASSSFKGDIQYF,TGTGCCAGCAGCTCCTTTAAAGGGGACATTCAGTACTTC
NA,TRBJ2-5,NA,TRBV28,CASSFRFQETQYF,TGTGCCAGCAGTTTCAGATTCCAAGAGACCCAGTACTTC
NA,TRBJ2-3,NA,TRBV27,CASSRGDTQYF,TGTGCCAGCAGCCGGGGAGATACGCAGTATTTT
NA,TRBJ2-3,NA,TRBV6-1,CASSEVPLVGGVYTQYF,TGTGCCAGCAGTGAGGTCCCATTAGTGGGCGGGGTTTATACGCAGTATTTT
NA,TRBJ2-3,NA,TRBV7-8,CASSLGGHTDTQYF,TGTGCCAGCAGCTTAGGAGGTCACACAGATACGCAGTATTTT
NA,TRBJ2-6,NA,TRBV4-1,CASSQFSGPGANVLTF,TGCGCCAGCAGCCAATTCTCAGGCCCTGGGGCCAACGTCCTGACTTTC
NA,TRBJ1-5,NA,TRBV19,CASSIVAGIMGSNQPQHF,TGTGCCAGTAGTATAGTGGCAGGGATTATGGGCTCGAATCAGCCCCAGCATTTT
NA,TRBJ1-1,NA,TRBV10-3,CATRETGRTSEAFF,TGTGCCACTAGGGAGACAGGAAGGACCTCTGAAGCTTTCTTT
NA,TRBJ2-1,NA,TRBV7-2,CASSLSARGIGEQFF,TGTGCCAGCAGCTTGTCGGCCAGGGGTATTGGTGAGCAGTTCTTC
NA,TRBJ2-7,NA,TRBV2,CASRTSRYEQYF,TGTGCCAGCCGAACTAGCCGTTACGAGCAGTACTTC
TRBD1,TRBJ1-3,few,TRBV6-1,CASSDGQGAAGNTIYF,TGTGCCAGCAGTGATGGACAGGGGGCGGCTGGAAACACCATATATTTT
TRBD1,TRBJ2-1,NA,TRBV28,CASRTGTGNNEQFF,TGTGCCAGCAGAACCGGGACAGGGAACAATGAGCAGTTCTTC
TRBD2,TRBJ2-1,NA,TRBV4-1,CASSQDLLAAYNEQFF,TGCGCCAGCAGCCAAGACTTACTAGCGGCCTACAATGAGCAGTTCTTC
TRBD1,TRBJ2-5,NA,TRBV15,CATRTGGGETQYF,TGTGCCACCCGGACAGGAGGTGGCGAGACCCAGTACTTC
NA,TRBJ2-5,NA,TRBV10-3,CAISLDSMGETQYF,TGTGCCATCAGTTTGGACAGCATGGGGGAGACCCAGTACTTC
TRBD2,TRBJ2-1,NA,TRBV7-6,CASSRTSGEGNEQFF,TGTGCCAGCAGCCGGACTAGCGGGGAGGGGAATGAGCAGTTCTTC
NA,TRBJ2-5,NA,TRBV6-1,CASSEGVFAGETQYF,TGTGCCAGCAGTGAAGGTGTCTTCGCCGGAGAGACCCAGTACTTC
TRBD2,TRBJ2-7,NA,TRBV11-2,CASSLEGLAGYYEQYF,TGTGCCAGCAGCCTAGAAGGACTAGCGGGATATTACGAGCAGTACTTC
NA,TRBJ2-1,NA,TRBV5-6,CASAPRGLSYYNEQFF,TGTGCCAGCGCCCCCCGGGGACTTTCTTATTACAATGAGCAGTTCTTC
TRBD1,TRBJ2-7,NA,TRBV5-5,CASSFSLAGGSYEQYF,TGTGCCAGCAGCTTCAGCTTGGCAGGGGGCTCCTACGAGCAGTACTTC
NA,TRBJ1-2,few,TRBV9,CASSVDSTNYGYTF,TGTGCCAGCAGCGTGGACAGTACAAACTATGGCTACACCTTC
TRBD2,TRBJ2-1,NA,TRBV7-2,CASSPWTSGNNEQFF,TGTGCCAGCAGCCCATGGACTAGCGGGAACAATGAGCAGTTCTTC
NA,TRBJ2-7,NA,TRBV7-9,CASSFQTAGEQYF,TGTGCCAGCAGCTTCCAGACTGCCGGCGAGCAGTACTTC
TRBD1,TRBJ2-1,NA,TRBV5-1,CASSLGPGQGPYNEQFF,TGCGCCAGCAGCTTGGGGCCGGGACAGGGACCCTACAATGAGCAGTTCTTC
NA,TRBJ1-5,NA,TRBV28,CASRPGTISNQPQHF,TGTGCCAGCAGGCCCGGGACAATTAGCAATCAGCCCCAGCATTTT
NA,TRBJ1-5,NA,TRBV19,CASSIAQFQPQHF,TGTGCCAGTAGTATAGCCCAGTTTCAGCCCCAGCATTTT
NA,TRBJ2-7,NA,TRBV15,CATSRRIEIGEQYF,TGTGCCACCAGCAGACGGATTGAAATCGGGGAGCAGTACTTC
TRBD1,TRBJ1-4,NA,TRBV7-6,CVSSPPRGQEHEKLFF,TGTGTCAGCAGCCCCCCCCGGGGACAGGAGCATGAAAAACTGTTTTTT
NA,TRBJ2-3,once,TRBV5-8,CASSFGPDTQYF,TGTGCCAGCAGCTTTGGGCCAGATACGCAGTATTTT
NA,TRBJ1-2,NA,TRBV9,CASSVEAATNYGYTF,TGTGCCAGCAGCGTAGAGGCGGCTACTAACTATGGCTACACCTTC